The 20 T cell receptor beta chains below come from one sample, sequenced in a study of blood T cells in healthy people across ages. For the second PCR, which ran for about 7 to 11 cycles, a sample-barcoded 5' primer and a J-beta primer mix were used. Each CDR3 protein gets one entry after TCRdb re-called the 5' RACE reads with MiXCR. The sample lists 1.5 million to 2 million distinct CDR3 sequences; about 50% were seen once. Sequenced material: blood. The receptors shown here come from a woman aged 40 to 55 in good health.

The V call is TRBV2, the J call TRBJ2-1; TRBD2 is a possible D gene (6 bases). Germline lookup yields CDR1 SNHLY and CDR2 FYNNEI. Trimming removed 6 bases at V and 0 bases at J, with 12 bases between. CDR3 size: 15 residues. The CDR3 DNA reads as TGTGCCAGCAGAGGTAGCGGTAGCTCCTACAATGAGCAGTTCTTC. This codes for CASRGSGSSYNEQFF.

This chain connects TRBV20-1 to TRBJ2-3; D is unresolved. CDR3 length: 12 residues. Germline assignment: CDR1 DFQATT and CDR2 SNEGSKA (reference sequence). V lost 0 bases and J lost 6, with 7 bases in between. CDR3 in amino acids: CSARDLEDTQYF. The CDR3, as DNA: TGCAGTGCTAGAGATCTTGAGGATACGCAGTATTTT.

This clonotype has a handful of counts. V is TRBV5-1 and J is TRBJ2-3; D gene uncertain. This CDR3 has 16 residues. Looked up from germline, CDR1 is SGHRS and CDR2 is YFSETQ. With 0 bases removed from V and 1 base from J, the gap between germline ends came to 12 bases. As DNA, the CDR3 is TGCGCCAGCAGCTTGGAAGGCCAGGACGGCACAGATACGCAGTATTTT. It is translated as CASSLEGQDGTDTQYF.

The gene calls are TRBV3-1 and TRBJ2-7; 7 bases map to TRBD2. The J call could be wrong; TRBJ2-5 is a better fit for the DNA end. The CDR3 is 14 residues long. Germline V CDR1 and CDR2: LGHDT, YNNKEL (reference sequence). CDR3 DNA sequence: TGTGCCAGCAGCCGGAGGGACTACGGGGAGACCCAGTACTTC. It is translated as CASSRRDYGETQYF.

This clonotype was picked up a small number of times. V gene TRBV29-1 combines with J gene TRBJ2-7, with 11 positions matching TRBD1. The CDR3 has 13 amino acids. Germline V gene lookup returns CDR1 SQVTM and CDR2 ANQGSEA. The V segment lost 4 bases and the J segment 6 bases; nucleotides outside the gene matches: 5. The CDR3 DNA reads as TGCAGCGTTGGTCCGGGACAGGGGGGCGAGCAGTACTTC. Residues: CSVGPGQGGEQYF.

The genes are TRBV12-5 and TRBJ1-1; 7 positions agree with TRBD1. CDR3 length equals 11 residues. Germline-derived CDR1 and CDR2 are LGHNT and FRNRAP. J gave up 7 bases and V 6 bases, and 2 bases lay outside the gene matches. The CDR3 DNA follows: TGTGCTAGTGGGGGACAGTATGAAGCTTTCTTT. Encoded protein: CASGGQYEAFF.

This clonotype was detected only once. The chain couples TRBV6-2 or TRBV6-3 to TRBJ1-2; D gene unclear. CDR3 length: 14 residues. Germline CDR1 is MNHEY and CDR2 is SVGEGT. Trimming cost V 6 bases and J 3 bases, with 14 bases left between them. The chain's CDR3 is CASSSPQPYYGYTF. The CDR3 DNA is TGTGCCAGCAGCTCTCCCCAACCCTACTATGGCTACACCTTC.

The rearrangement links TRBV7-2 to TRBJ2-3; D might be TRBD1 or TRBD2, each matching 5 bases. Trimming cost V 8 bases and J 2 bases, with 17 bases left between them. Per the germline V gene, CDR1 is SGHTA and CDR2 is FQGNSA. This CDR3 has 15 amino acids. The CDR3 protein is CASPESGPNTDTQYF. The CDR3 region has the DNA TGTGCCAGCCCCGAGTCGGGACCGAACACAGATACGCAGTATTTT.

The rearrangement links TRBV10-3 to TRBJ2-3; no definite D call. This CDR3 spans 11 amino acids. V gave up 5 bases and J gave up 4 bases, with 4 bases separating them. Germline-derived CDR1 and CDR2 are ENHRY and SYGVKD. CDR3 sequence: CAISKADTQYF. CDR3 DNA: TGTGCCATCAGTAAGGCAGATACGCAGTATTTT.

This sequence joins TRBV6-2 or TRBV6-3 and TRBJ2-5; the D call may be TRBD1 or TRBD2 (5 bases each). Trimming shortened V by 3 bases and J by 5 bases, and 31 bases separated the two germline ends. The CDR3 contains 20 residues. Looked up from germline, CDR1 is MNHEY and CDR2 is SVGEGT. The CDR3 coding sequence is TGTGCCAGCAGTTATCGTCTCCTTTCAAGGGGAATCAGCGGATCGGAGACCCAGTACTTC. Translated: CASSYRLLSRGISGSETQYF.

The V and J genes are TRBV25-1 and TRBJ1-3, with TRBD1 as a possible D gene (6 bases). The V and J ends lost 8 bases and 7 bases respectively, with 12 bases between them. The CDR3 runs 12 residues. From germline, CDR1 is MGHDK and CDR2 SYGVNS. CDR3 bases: TGTGCCAGCGGCGCAGGGGCCAACACCATATATTTT. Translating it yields CASGAGANTIYF. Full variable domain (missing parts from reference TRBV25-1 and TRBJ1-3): EADIYQTPRYLVIGTGKKITLECSQTMGHDKMYWYQQDPGMELHLIHYSYGVNSTEKGDLSSESTVSRIRTEHFPLTLESARPSHTSQYLCASGAGANTIYFGEGSWLTVV.

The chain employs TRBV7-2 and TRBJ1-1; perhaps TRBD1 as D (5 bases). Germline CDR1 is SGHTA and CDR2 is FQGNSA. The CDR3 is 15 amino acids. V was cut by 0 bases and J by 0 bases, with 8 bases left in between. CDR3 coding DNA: TGTGCCAGCAGCTTAGCGGGGGGGTTGAACACTGAAGCTTTCTTT. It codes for CASSLAGGLNTEAFF.

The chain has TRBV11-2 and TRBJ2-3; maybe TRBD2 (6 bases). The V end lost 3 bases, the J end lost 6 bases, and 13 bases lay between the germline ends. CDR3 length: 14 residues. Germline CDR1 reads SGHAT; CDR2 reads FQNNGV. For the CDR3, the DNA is TGTGCCAGCAGCTTTGAGACTAGTGTCGATACGCAGTATTTT. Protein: CASSFETSVDTQYF.

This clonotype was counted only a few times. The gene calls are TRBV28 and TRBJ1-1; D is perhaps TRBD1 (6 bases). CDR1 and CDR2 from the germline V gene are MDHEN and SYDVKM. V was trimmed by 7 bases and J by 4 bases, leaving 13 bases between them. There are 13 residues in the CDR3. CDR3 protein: CASTIYRVTEAFF. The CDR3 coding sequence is TGTGCCAGCACCATCTACAGGGTCACTGAAGCTTTCTTT.

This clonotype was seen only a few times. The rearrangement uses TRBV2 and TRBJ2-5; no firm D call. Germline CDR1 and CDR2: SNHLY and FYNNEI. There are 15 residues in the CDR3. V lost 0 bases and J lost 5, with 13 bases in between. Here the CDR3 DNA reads TGTGCCAGCAGTGAAGCTCGGCTAGGTGGGGAGACCCAGTACTTC. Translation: CASSEARLGGETQYF.

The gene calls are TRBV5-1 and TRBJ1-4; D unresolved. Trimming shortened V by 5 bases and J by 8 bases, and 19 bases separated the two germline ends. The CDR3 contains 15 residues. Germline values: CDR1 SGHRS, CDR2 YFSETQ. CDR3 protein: CASSLSSRTKEKLFF. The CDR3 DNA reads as TGCGCCAGCAGTTTGTCAAGTCGTACAAAGGAAAAACTGTTTTTT.

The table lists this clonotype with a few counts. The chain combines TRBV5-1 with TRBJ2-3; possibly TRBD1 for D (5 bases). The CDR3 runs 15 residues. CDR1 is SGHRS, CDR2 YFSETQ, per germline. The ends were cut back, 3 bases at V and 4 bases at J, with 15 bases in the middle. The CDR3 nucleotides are TGCGCCAGCAGCTCAGGGATGAGATCACCAGATACGCAGTATTTT. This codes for CASSSGMRSPDTQYF.

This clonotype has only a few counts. In DNA, the CDR3 is TGTGCCAGCAGAGGGGACAGGGCTAGCTCCTACGAGCAGTACTTC. It is translated as CASRGDRASSYEQYF. The chain carries TRBV4-2 and TRBJ2-7, with 9 bases matching TRBD1. CDR1 LGHNA and CDR2 YNFKEQ come from the germline V gene. V trimming: 6 bases; J trimming: 0 bases; junction bases outside the gene matches: 6. The CDR3 contains 15 residues.

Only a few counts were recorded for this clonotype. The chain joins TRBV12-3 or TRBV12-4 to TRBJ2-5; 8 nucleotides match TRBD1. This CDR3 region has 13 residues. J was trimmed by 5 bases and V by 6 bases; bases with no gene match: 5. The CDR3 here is CASRETGVETQYF. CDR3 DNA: TGTGCCAGCAGGGAGACAGGGGTCGAGACCCAGTACTTC.

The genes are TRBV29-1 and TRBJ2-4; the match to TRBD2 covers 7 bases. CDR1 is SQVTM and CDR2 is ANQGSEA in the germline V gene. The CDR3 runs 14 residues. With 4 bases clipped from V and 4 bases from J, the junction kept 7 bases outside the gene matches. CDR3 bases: TGCAGCGTTGTTGGTGCGCGGGGGAAAAACATTCAGTACTTC. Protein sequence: CSVVGARGKNIQYF.